The 24 T cell receptor beta chains below were found in one sample sequenced in a study of cytomegalovirus exposure and HLA in healthy donors. Amplification used 60 Vbeta primers and 13 Jbeta primers. Profiling relied on immunoSEQ multiplex PCR, and the TCRdb table lists in-frame clones only, not all of them. This sample has about 260,000 clones, with 65% to 85% found just once. The sample consisted of PBMCs. These receptors were obtained from a female donor in good health and CMV-seronegative.

This clone was detected only a few times. This chain joins TRBV7-7 and TRBJ2-3; a possible D gene is TRBD1 (5 bases). The CDR3 is 15 amino acids. Trimming cost V 5 bases and J 0 bases, with 12 bases left between them. Germline V gives CDR1 SSHAT, CDR2 FNYEAQ (reference sequence). CDR3 sequence reads: CASSAQDASTDTQYF. DNA of the CDR3: TGTGCCAGCAGCGCACAGGATGCTAGCACAGATACGCAGTATTTT.

This chain links TRBV6-1 with TRBJ1-6; D remains unclear. With 2 bases removed from V and 7 bases from J, the gap between germline ends came to 6 bases. The CDR3 has 13 amino acids. CDR1 is MNHNS and CDR2 is SASEGT in the germline V gene. CDR3 nucleotide sequence: TGTGCCAGCAGTGAAATCGAGAATTCACCCCTCCACTTT. Translating gives CASSEIENSPLHF.

A note on this clone: At one boundary the junction diverges from the germline segment, which might be a read error. This chain joins TRBV7-9 and TRBJ2-7; D is perhaps TRBD1 (5 bases). The CDR3 consists of 11 residues. Looked up from germline, CDR1 is SEHNR and CDR2 is FQNEAQ (reference sequence). CDR3 sequence: CSSSYAGEQYF. The CDR3, as DNA: TGTTCCAGCAGCTATGCAGGGGAGCAGTACTTC.

The V call is TRBV30, the J call TRBJ2-7; the match to TRBD1 covers 9 bases. Germline assignment: CDR1 GTSNPN and CDR2 SVGIG (reference sequence). V lost 4 bases to trimming and J lost 0 bases; unmatched junction nucleotides: 7. This CDR3 has 15 residues. The CDR3 bases are TGTGCCTGGACCCTCCGGGACAGGGACTCCTACGAGCAGTACTTC. Encoded protein: CAWTLRDRDSYEQYF.

V and J are TRBV5-1 and TRBJ2-1; the match to TRBD2 covers 9 bases. Germline trimming cut 0 bases from V and 2 bases from J; bases unmatched to any gene: 9. Germline loops: CDR1 SGHRS, CDR2 YFSETQ. This CDR3 is 18 amino acids long. The CDR3: CASSLAVTSGPAYNEQFF. The CDR3 region has the DNA TGCGCCAGCAGCTTGGCGGTGACTAGCGGCCCCGCCTACAATGAGCAGTTCTTC.

Written as DNA, the CDR3 is TGTGCCTGGAGTGCCCCGACAGGGGGTAGGGGCACTGAAGCTTTCTTT. Protein sequence: CAWSAPTGGRGTEAFF. The chain couples TRBV30 to TRBJ1-1; 9 bases agree with TRBD1. Losses at the gene ends were 1 base for V and 4 bases for J; bases not matched to a gene: 10. The germline V gene has CDR1 GTSNPN and CDR2 SVGIG (reference sequence). This CDR3 spans 16 amino acids.

The chain employs TRBV7-9 and TRBJ2-3; perhaps TRBD2 as D (6 bases). Looked up from germline, CDR1 is SEHNR and CDR2 is FQNEAQ (reference sequence). The CDR3 length is 14 residues. With 5 bases removed from V and 6 bases from J, the gap between germline ends came to 15 bases. The CDR3 region has the DNA TGTGCCAGCAGCCTCGGGACTCCGGGTGATACGCAGTATTTT. Amino acid sequence: CASSLGTPGDTQYF.

The CDR3: CAWIRQGRTEAFF. As DNA, the CDR3 is TGTGCCTGGATTCGACAGGGGCGCACTGAAGCTTTCTTT. The chain has TRBV30 and TRBJ1-1, with TRBD1 matching 8 bases. CDR3 length: 13 amino acids. Germline V gives CDR1 GTSNPN, CDR2 SVGIG (reference sequence). The V gene end was trimmed by 4 bases and the J gene end by 4 bases; junction bases not matched to a gene: 5. Using reference TRBV30 and TRBJ1-1 for the parts outside the CDR3, the full variable domain is SQTIHQWPATLVQPVGSPLSLECTVEGTSNPNLYWYRQAAGRGLQLLFYSVGIGQISSEVPQNLSASRPQDRQFILSSKKLLLSDSGFYLCAWIRQGRTEAFFGQGTRLTVV.

The chain has TRBV28 and TRBJ1-3; D unresolved. Trimming removed 6 bases from V and 3 bases from J, with 3 bases in between. Germline CDR1 is MDHEN and CDR2 is SYDVKM. The CDR3 loop spans 11 amino acids. The CDR3 is CASSHGNTIYF. In DNA, the CDR3 is TGTGCCAGCAGCCATGGAAACACCATATATTTT.

This clone was seen a handful of times. The J gene is TRBJ1-2, the V gene TRBV6-5, with TRBD1 matching over 9 bases. The CDR3 consists of 14 residues. V trimming: 9 bases; J trimming: 4 bases; junction bases outside the gene matches: 9. Germline V gene sequence: CDR1 MNHEY, CDR2 SVGAGI. CDR3 protein: CASKETGGGYGYTF. The CDR3 DNA reads TGTGCCAGTAAAGAAACAGGGGGCGGCTATGGCTACACCTTC.

This clone has a handful of counts. The chain has TRBV27 and TRBJ2-3; TRBD2 agrees at 8 bases. This CDR3 contains 15 residues. Trimming took 7 bases from V and 2 from J; bases not matched to a gene: 8. The germline V gene encodes CDR1 MNHEY and CDR2 SMNVEV (reference sequence). The CDR3 here is CASTAGGLLTDTQYF. In DNA form, the CDR3 reads TGTGCCAGCACGGCGGGGGGCCTTCTCACAGATACGCAGTATTTT.

The gene calls are TRBV4-1 and TRBJ2-7; 10 nucleotides agree with TRBD1. The CDR3 runs 16 residues. Trimming removed 0 bases from V and 1 base from J; junction bases left unmatched: 3. Germline assignment: CDR1 MGHRA and CDR2 YSYEKL. DNA of the CDR3: TGCGCCAGCAGCCAAGATCGACAGGGGGCGTCCTACGAGCAGTACTTC. It codes for CASSQDRQGASYEQYF.

The CDR3 sequence is CASSPLTGGDEQYF. CDR3 DNA sequence: TGCGCCAGCAGCCCTTTGACAGGGGGCGACGAGCAGTACTTC. This chain joins TRBV5-1 and TRBJ2-7, with 10 bases aligning to TRBD1. This CDR3 contains 14 residues. The V gene end was trimmed by 4 bases and the J gene end by 5 bases; junction bases not matched to a gene: 6. Germline V gives CDR1 SGHRS, CDR2 YFSETQ.

The chain links TRBV6-6 to TRBJ2-7, with no clear D. Trimming removed 6 bases at V and 0 bases at J, with 12 bases between. The CDR3 loop spans 14 amino acids. Germline assignment: CDR1 MNHNY and CDR2 SVGAGI (reference sequence). The CDR3 nucleotides are TGTGCCAGCAGGCGGTCCCGGAGCTCCTACGAGCAGTACTTC. Protein product: CASRRSRSSYEQYF.

The rearrangement uses TRBV28 and TRBJ2-7; D is uncertain. The V gene lost 1 base and the J gene lost 4 bases, with 5 bases spanning the gap. Germline lookup yields CDR1 MDHEN and CDR2 SYDVKM. This CDR3 spans 12 amino acids. In nucleotides, the CDR3 is TGTGCCAGCAGTTTATCGTTTTACGAGCAGTACTTC. It translates to CASSLSFYEQYF.

This chain connects TRBV27 to TRBJ2-1; 7 nucleotides line up with TRBD2. V shed 8 bases, J shed 6 bases, and the junction held 16 bases outside the gene matches. The germline CDR1 and CDR2 sequences are MNHEY and SMNVEV (reference sequence). The CDR3 is made up of 16 amino acids. DNA for the CDR3: TGTGCCAGCTCCTCTCCGCGGGAGTCTACGGGCAATGAGCAGTTCTTC. Encoded protein: CASSSPRESTGNEQFF.

This CDR3 is CASSGGGQGQETQYF. CDR3 nucleotide sequence: TGCGCCAGTTCCGGTGGGGGACAGGGCCAAGAGACCCAGTACTTC. The chain carries TRBV10-2 and TRBJ2-5, with TRBD1 matching over 9 bases. V dropped 9 bases and J dropped 1; count of bases not matched to a gene: 9. The CDR3 extends over 15 amino acids. The V gene's germline CDR1 is WSHSY and CDR2 SAAADI.

A few counts support this clone. The chain carries TRBV9 and TRBJ1-3, with unresolved D. Trimming pared 4 bases from V and 0 bases from J, leaving 11 bases between. The V gene's germline CDR1 is SGDLS and CDR2 YYNGEE. The CDR3 spans 15 residues. The DNA of the CDR3 is TGTGCCAGCAGCCCTGGACTGCCCTCTGGAAACACCATATATTTT. Protein product: CASSPGLPSGNTIYF. The full variable domain, with the rest looked up from reference TRBV9 and TRBJ1-3, is DSGVTQTPKHLITATGQRVTLRCSPRSGDLSVYWYQQSLDQGLQFLIQYYNGEERAKGNILERFSAQQFPDLHSELNLSSLELGDSALYFCASSPGLPSGNTIYFGEGSWLTVV.

The V and J genes are TRBV5-1 and TRBJ1-4; D possibly corresponds to TRBD1 (5 bases). The CDR3 is made up of 15 amino acids. The V gene lost 5 bases and the J gene lost 3 bases, with 14 bases spanning the gap. Germline V gene data show CDR1 as SGHRS and CDR2 as YFSETQ. CDR3 protein: CASRGRIGANEKLFF. In nucleotides, the CDR3 is TGCGCCAGCAGGGGCAGGATAGGGGCTAATGAAAAACTGTTTTTT.

The rearrangement links TRBV27 to TRBJ2-1, with 13 bases matching TRBD2. Germline CDR1 is MNHEY and CDR2 is SMNVEV (reference sequence). The trim removed 5 bases at V and 3 bases at J, leaving 7 bases unmatched. This CDR3 has 17 residues. The CDR3 nucleotides read TGTGCCAGCAGTCTCCAGGGACTAGCGGGAAGCTACAATGAGCAGTTCTTC. Translated, it gives CASSLQGLAGSYNEQFF.

A few counts support this clone. The gene calls are TRBV5-5 and TRBJ1-3, with D perhaps matching TRBD1 (6 bases). With 2 bases removed from V and 0 bases from J, the gap between germline ends came to 12 bases. CDR1 SGHKS and CDR2 YYEKEE come from the germline V gene (reference sequence). The CDR3 extends over 16 amino acids. The CDR3: CASSFSGQISGNTIYF. The CDR3 DNA reads as TGTGCCAGCAGCTTCTCCGGACAGATCTCTGGAAACACCATATATTTT.

The J gene is TRBJ2-4, the V gene TRBV6-5, with D perhaps TRBD2 (5 bases). CDR1 MNHEY and CDR2 SVGAGI come from the germline V gene. V was pared by 8 bases and J by 0 bases, with 14 bases between. The CDR3 sequence is 15 residues long. CDR3 in DNA: TGTGCCAGCCTTTCGGGGAATATAGCCAAAAACATTCAGTACTTC. It yields the protein CASLSGNIAKNIQYF.

On this clone itself: Other DNA sequences from this sample encode an identical CDR3 as well. The chain recombines TRBV30 with TRBJ1-6, with D possibly matching TRBD1 (5 bases). Looked up from germline, CDR1 is GTSNPN and CDR2 is SVGIG (reference sequence). The CDR3 runs to 13 residues. Trimming stripped 5 bases from V and 5 bases from J, with 10 bases between. The CDR3 DNA sequence: TGTGCCTGGGATCCAGGGAATAATTCACCCCTCCACTTT. Its protein product is CAWDPGNNSPLHF.

J is TRBJ1-5 and V is TRBV19, with D possibly being TRBD1 (5 bases). The V gene's germline CDR1 is LNHDA and CDR2 SQIVND (reference sequence). Deletions cut 4 bases from V and 11 bases from J, with 15 bases between. The CDR3 is made up of 13 amino acids. The CDR3 loop is CASSKGWDSAQHF. The CDR3 nucleotides read TGTGCCAGTAGTAAGGGATGGGACTCAGCCCAGCATTTT. The entire variable domain, with the rest obtained from reference TRBV19 and TRBJ1-5, is as follows: DGGITQSPKYLFRKEGQNVTLSCEQNLNHDAMYWYRQDPGQGLRLIYYSQIVNDFQKGDIAEGYSVSREKKESFPLTVTSAQKNPTAFYLCASSKGWDSAQHFGDGTRLSIL.